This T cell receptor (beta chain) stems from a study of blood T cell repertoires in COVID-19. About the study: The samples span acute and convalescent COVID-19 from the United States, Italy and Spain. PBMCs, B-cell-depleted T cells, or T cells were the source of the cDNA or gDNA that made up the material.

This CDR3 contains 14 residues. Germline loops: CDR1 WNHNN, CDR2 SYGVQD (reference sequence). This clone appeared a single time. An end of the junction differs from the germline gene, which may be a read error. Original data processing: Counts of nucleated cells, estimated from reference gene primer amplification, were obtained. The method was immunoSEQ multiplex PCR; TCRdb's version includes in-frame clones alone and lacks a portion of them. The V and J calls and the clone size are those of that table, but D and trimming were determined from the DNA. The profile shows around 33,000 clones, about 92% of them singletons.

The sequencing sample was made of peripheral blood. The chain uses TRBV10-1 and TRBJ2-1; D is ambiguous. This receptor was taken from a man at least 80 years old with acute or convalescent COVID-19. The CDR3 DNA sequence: TGCGTCAGCAGTGAGTCTGGTGCCGGCAATGAGCAGTTCTTC. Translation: CVSSESGAGNEQFF.